These T cell receptor beta chains were read from a single sample in a study of vaccination and CD4 T cells after COVID-19. TCRdb called the PCR reads again in MiXCR, with one record for every CDR3 protein. The data contain roughly 6,700 distinct CDR3 sequences, more than 60% of them singletons. Their target antigens are unknown. The sequenced sample was CD4+ T cells from blood, cultured in vitro. Receptors originate from a human donor who had recovered from COVID-19. Both conserved end residues are part of each CDR3. D genes are given only for firm matches. Clone size is stated in some rows and not others, as once, few, many or a class when expanded.

J	V	D	size	CDR3	DNA
TRBJ2-1	TRBV20-1	NA	NA	CSAIRDGGPSYNEQFF	TGCAGTGCTATTCGCGACGGGGGGCCGTCCTACAATGAGCAGTTCTTC
TRBJ2-1	TRBV24-1	NA	NA	CATSDRASREQFF	TGTGCCACCAGTGACCGGGCCTCAAGGGAGCAGTTCTTC
TRBJ2-7	TRBV21-1	NA	NA	CASSQRIYRALWEQYF	TGTGCCAGCAGCCAAAGGATATACAGGGCCTTGTGGGAGCAGTACTTC
TRBJ1-4	TRBV20-1	TRBD1	NA	CSAAPAGQGEGKLFF	TGCAGTGCTGCCCCGGCAGGACAGGGGGAGGGAAAACTGTTTTTT
TRBJ1-5	TRBV6-1	NA	NA	CASRVGGNQPQHF	TGTGCCAGCAGGGTGGGGGGCAATCAGCCCCAGCATTTT
TRBJ2-7	TRBV4-1	NA	NA	CASSQTGTYSYEQYF	TGCGCCAGCAGCCAAACCGGGACTTACTCCTACGAGCAGTACTTC
TRBJ2-7	TRBV20-1	NA	NA	CSVAQGRGFGYPYEQYF	TGCAGTGTGGCCCAGGGTAGGGGTTTCGGGTATCCCTACGAGCAGTACTTC
TRBJ1-5	TRBV19	NA	once	CASEQGLGQPQHF	TGTGCCAGCGAACAAGGGCTAGGACAGCCCCAGCATTTT
TRBJ1-1	TRBV15	NA	NA	CATSRATGTEAFF	TGTGCCACCAGCAGAGCTACGGGCACTGAAGCTTTCTTT
TRBJ1-5	TRBV7-2	TRBD1	NA	CASSRTGLASNQPQHF	TGTGCCAGCAGCCGGACAGGGCTCGCGAGCAATCAGCCCCAGCATTTT
TRBJ2-5	TRBV6-4	NA	once	CASTVGGQGTRETQYF	TGTGCCAGCACCGTGGGGGGGCAGGGGACACGAGAGACCCAGTACTTC
TRBJ1-2	TRBV6-5	TRBD1	few	CASSYGTAPYGGYTF	TGTGCCAGCAGTTACGGGACAGCCCCCTACGGTGGCTACACCTTC
TRBJ1-1	TRBV6-1	TRBD1	NA	CASSQHPGQGIKEAFF	TGTGCCAGCAGTCAGCATCCGGGACAGGGGATAAAGGAAGCTTTCTTT
TRBJ1-1	TRBV7-8	TRBD1	few	CASSSWDSEAFF	TGTGCCAGCAGCTCCTGGGACAGCGAAGCTTTCTTT
TRBJ2-5	TRBV7-8	TRBD2	NA	CASSTSGRGLGTQYF	TGTGCCAGCAGTACTAGCGGGAGGGGGTTGGGGACCCAGTACTTC
TRBJ2-7	TRBV6-5	NA	NA	CASSYVGRGDLYEQYF	TGTGCCAGCAGTTACGTAGGTAGGGGCGACCTCTACGAGCAGTACTTC
TRBJ2-1	TRBV7-8	NA	once	CASSRAGLGSYNEQFF	TGTGCCAGCAGCAGGGCGGGGTTGGGCTCCTACAATGAGCAGTTCTTC
TRBJ2-5	TRBV4-2	NA	NA	CASSSTQAEGETQYF	TGTGCCAGCAGCTCTACCCAAGCGGAGGGGGAGACCCAGTACTTC
TRBJ1-5	TRBV6-1	NA	few	CASSLQGLWSNQPQHF	TGTGCCAGCAGCCTACAGGGTTTGTGGAGCAATCAGCCCCAGCATTTT
TRBJ1-2	TRBV7-9	NA	few	CASSFGRRQLNYGYTF	TGTGCCAGCAGCTTCGGACGAAGACAACTAAACTATGGCTACACCTTC